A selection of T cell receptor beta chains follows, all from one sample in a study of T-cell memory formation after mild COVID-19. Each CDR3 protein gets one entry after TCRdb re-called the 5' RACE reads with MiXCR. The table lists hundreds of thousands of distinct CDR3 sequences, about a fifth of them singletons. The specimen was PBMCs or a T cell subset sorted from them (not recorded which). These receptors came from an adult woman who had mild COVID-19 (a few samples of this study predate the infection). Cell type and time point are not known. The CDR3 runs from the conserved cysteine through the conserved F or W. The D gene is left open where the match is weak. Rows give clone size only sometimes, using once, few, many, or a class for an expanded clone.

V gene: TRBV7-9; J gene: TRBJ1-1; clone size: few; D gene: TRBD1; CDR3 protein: CASSLNPGQAGTEAFF; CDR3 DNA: TGTGCCAGCAGTCTAAACCCCGGACAGGCGGGGACTGAAGCTTTCTTT
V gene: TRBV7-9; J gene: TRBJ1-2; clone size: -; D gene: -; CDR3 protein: CASSQSRPHPGYTF; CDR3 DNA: TGTGCCAGCAGCCAAAGTCGTCCCCATCCGGGCTACACCTTC
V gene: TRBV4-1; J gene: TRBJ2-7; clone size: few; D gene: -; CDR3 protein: CATSQGTGYEQYF; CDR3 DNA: TGCGCCACAAGCCAAGGCACAGGCTACGAGCAGTACTTC
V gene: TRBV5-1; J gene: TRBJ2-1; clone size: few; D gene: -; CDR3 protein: CASSLGDVYNEQFF; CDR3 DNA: TGCGCCAGCAGCTTGGGGGACGTTTACAATGAGCAGTTCTTC
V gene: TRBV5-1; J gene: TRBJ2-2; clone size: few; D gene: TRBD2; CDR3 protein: CASTPGEGPRELFF; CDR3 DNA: TGCGCCAGCACCCCCGGGGAGGGGCCGAGGGAGCTGTTTTTT
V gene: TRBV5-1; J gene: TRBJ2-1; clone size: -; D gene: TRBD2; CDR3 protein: CASSLGTSGSGDEQFF; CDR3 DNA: TGCGCCAGCAGCTTGGGGACTAGCGGGAGTGGGGATGAGCAGTTCTTC
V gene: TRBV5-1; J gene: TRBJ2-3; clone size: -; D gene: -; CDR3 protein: CASSLDWTVTDTQYF; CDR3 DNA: TGCGCCAGCAGCTTGGACTGGACGGTCACAGATACGCAGTATTTT
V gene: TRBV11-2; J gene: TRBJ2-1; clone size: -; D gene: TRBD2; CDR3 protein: CASSLEGGSGKNNEQFF; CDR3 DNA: TGTGCCAGCAGCTTAGAGGGAGGAAGCGGGAAGAACAATGAGCAGTTCTTC
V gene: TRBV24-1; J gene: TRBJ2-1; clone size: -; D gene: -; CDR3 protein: CATSDLVREFF; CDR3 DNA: TGTGCCACCAGTGATTTAGTGAGAGAGTTCTTC
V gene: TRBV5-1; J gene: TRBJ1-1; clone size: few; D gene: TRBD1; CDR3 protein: CASSLYRGNTEAFF; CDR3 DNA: TGCGCCAGCAGCTTGTACAGGGGGAACACTGAAGCTTTCTTT
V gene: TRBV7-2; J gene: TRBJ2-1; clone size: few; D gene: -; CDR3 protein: CASSWILEGESYNEQFF; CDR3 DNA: TGTGCCAGCAGCTGGATCCTAGAGGGGGAGTCCTACAATGAGCAGTTCTTC
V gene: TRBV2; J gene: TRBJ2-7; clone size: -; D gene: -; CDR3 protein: CAHIGVSYEQYF; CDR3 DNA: TGTGCTCACATCGGGGTTTCCTACGAGCAGTACTTC
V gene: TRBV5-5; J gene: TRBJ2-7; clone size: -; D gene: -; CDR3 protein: CASSLEPRRVYEQYF; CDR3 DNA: TGTGCCAGCAGCTTGGAACCTAGGAGGGTCTACGAGCAGTACTTC
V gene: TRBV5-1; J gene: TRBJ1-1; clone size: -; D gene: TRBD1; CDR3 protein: CASSLETTGSGAFF; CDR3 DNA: TGCGCCAGCAGCTTGGAAACGACAGGGTCTGGAGCTTTCTTT
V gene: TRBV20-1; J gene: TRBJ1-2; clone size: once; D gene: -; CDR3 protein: CSAREGYTF; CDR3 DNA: TGCAGTGCTAGGGAGGGCTACACCTTC
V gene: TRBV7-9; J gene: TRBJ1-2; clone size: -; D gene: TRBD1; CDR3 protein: CASSFPGQGLINGYTF; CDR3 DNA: TGTGCCAGCAGCTTCCCCGGACAGGGCCTAATTAATGGCTACACCTTC
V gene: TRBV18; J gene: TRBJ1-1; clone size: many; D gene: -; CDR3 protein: CASSPHRDEAFF; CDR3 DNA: TGTGCCAGCTCACCACACAGGGATGAAGCTTTCTTT
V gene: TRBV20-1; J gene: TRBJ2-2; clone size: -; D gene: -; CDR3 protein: CSAPTTGLVGELFF; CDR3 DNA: TGCAGTGCCCCGACCACCGGTTTGGTGGGGGAGCTGTTTTTT
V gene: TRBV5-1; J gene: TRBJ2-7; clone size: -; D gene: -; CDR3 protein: CDSSLADEQYF; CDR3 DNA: TGCGACAGCAGCTTGGCCGACGAGCAGTACTTC
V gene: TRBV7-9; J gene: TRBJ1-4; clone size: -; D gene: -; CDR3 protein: CASSRIRGRLGEKLFF; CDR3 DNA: TGTGCCAGCAGCCGAATCCGGGGGAGGCTCGGTGAAAAACTGTTTTTT
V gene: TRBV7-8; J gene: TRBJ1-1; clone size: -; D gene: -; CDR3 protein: CASSLADPGVNTEAFF; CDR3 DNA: TGTGCCAGCAGCTTAGCGGATCCAGGGGTGAACACTGAAGCTTTCTTT
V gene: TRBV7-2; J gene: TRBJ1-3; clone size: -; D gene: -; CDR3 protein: CASSALYNTIYF; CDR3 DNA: TGTGCCAGCAGCGCACTATATAACACCATATATTTT
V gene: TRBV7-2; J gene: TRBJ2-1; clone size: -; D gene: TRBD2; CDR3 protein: CASSLATGGIEQFF; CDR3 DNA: TGTGCCAGCAGCTTAGCCACGGGAGGGATTGAGCAGTTCTTC
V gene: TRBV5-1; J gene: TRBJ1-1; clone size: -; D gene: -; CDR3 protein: CASSSGGQGNTEAFF; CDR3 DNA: TGCGCCAGCAGCTCTGGGGGTCAAGGGAACACTGAAGCTTTCTTT